This entry is about one T cell receptor (beta chain). This sample is drawn from a study of cytomegalovirus exposure and HLA in healthy donors. PCR employed 60 Vbeta and 13 Jbeta primers. Sequencing used immunoSEQ multiplex PCR; TCRdb keeps in-frame clones, though not all of them. The sample consists of 130,000 to 150,000 clones, roughly 80% of them appearing once. This CDR3 spans 13 amino acids. The germline gives CDR1 MNHEY, CDR2 SMNVEV (reference sequence). V lost 8 bases to trimming and J lost 1 base; unmatched junction nucleotides: 4. This clonotype originated in a woman in her 30s in good health and CMV-seronegative. The gene calls are TRBV27 and TRBJ2-7; 8 bases are a match to TRBD1. Material: PBMCs. The CDR3 is CASGTGRSYEQYF. As DNA, the CDR3 is TGTGCCAGCGGGACAGGAAGATCCTACGAGCAGTACTTC.